This TCR beta chain was recorded in a study of T-cell memory formation after mild COVID-19. Study-wide context: Clusters were largely donor specific.

Germline V gene data show CDR1 as SNHLY and CDR2 as FYNNEI. Trimming stripped 7 bases from V and 4 bases from J, with 16 bases between. The CDR3 extends over 14 amino acids. Study outcomes and limitations: For contracting clones, CD4+ ones sat mainly in CM and EM, CD8+ in EMRA. Nothing showed for sure that second-wave clones peaking on day 37 were SARS-CoV-2 specific. Clones contracting across day 15 to 85 had a balanced CD4/CD8 profile; later expanding clones leaned CD4+.

For this clonotype: Its target is unknown.

In TCRdb, the 5' RACE reads were re-called with MiXCR into one record per CDR3 protein. Of some 190,000 distinct CDR3 sequences in the sample, 18% were seen once. The source material was PBMCs or a T cell subset sorted from them (not recorded which). This TCR was sampled from an adult woman who had mild COVID-19 (a few samples of this study predate the infection). Cell type and time point are not known. This chain joins TRBV2 and TRBJ1-1; D is undetermined. CDR3 DNA sequence: TGTGCCAGCAACCCCGGTAGGGTGAGCACTGAAGCTTTCTTT. Protein product: CASNPGRVSTEAFF.